This is a list of T cell receptor beta chains from one sample in a study of T cells after posttransplantation cyclophosphamide. Some clones are missing from TCRdb's copy, which holds only in-frame ones; the method was immunoSEQ multiplex PCR. The sample comprises some 20,000 clones, approximately 98% of which are singletons, and about 0.12% rests with the top ten. The sequenced material came from naive CD4+ T cells sorted from PBMCs. All receptors derive from a man between 45 and 60 years old in good health, CMV-negative, and a related stem cell transplant donor. The CDR3 runs from the conserved cysteine through the conserved F or W. D genes are given only for firm matches. Rows give clone size only sometimes, using once, few, many, or a class for an expanded clone.

V gene: TRBV5-1; D gene: TRBD2; J gene: TRBJ2-3; clone size: -; CDR3 DNA: TGCGCCAGCAGCTTGGTTGGACTAGCGGGGGGTCCTAGCACAGATACGCAGTATTTT; CDR3 protein: CASSLVGLAGGPSTDTQYF
V gene: TRBV19; D gene: TRBD1; J gene: TRBJ1-6; clone size: -; CDR3 DNA: TGTGCCAGTAGCACATTGGGGGGACAGGGCAATTCACCCCTCCACTTT; CDR3 protein: CASSTLGGQGNSPLHF
V gene: TRBV9; D gene: -; J gene: TRBJ2-2; clone size: -; CDR3 DNA: TGTGCCAGCAGCGTCGCCTCAAGTCAGGGTGTCGGGGAGCTGTTTTTT; CDR3 protein: CASSVASSQGVGELFF
V gene: TRBV27; D gene: TRBD2; J gene: TRBJ2-1; clone size: -; CDR3 DNA: TGTGCCAGCAGAGAGGGGCGGCTAGCGGGAGGACCGGACAATGAGCAGTTCTTC; CDR3 protein: CASREGRLAGGPDNEQFF
V gene: TRBV11-2; D gene: TRBD1; J gene: TRBJ2-7; clone size: -; CDR3 DNA: TGTGCCAGCAGCCCCCGACAGGGGAACTACGAGCAGTACTTC; CDR3 protein: CASSPRQGNYEQYF
V gene: TRBV10-2; D gene: -; J gene: TRBJ1-1; clone size: -; CDR3 DNA: TGCGCCAGCAGTGACCGGGGGGCAGGGGAAGCTTTCTTT; CDR3 protein: CASSDRGAGEAFF
V gene: TRBV15; D gene: -; J gene: TRBJ1-4; clone size: -; CDR3 DNA: TGTGCCACCAGCAGAGAACTGCAGGCTAATGAAAAACTGTTTTTT; CDR3 protein: CATSRELQANEKLFF
V gene: TRBV19; D gene: TRBD1; J gene: TRBJ2-3; clone size: -; CDR3 DNA: TGTGCCAGTTCAACGCGACAGGGCTCAGATACGCAGTATTTT; CDR3 protein: CASSTRQGSDTQYF
V gene: TRBV5-4; D gene: -; J gene: TRBJ1-2; clone size: once; CDR3 DNA: TGTGCCAGCAGCTTGGAACAGCTATATGGCTACACCTTC; CDR3 protein: CASSLEQLYGYTF
V gene: TRBV5-1; D gene: -; J gene: TRBJ2-1; clone size: -; CDR3 DNA: TGCGCCAGCAGCTTTAGCAGGGGCCCCTACAATGAGCAGTTCTTC; CDR3 protein: CASSFSRGPYNEQFF
V gene: TRBV7-8; D gene: TRBD1; J gene: TRBJ1-1; clone size: -; CDR3 DNA: TGTGCCAGCAGCTTAGAGGCAGGACAGGGGCGGGGAGCTTTCTTT; CDR3 protein: CASSLEAGQGRGAFF
V gene: TRBV5-5; D gene: -; J gene: TRBJ2-5; clone size: -; CDR3 DNA: TGTGCCAGCAGCTTTGGCGACAGGGACTTAGAGACCCAGTACTTC; CDR3 protein: CASSFGDRDLETQYF
V gene: TRBV20-1; D gene: -; J gene: TRBJ1-4; clone size: -; CDR3 DNA: TGCAGTGCTGGCAATGAAAAACTGTTTTTT; CDR3 protein: CSAGNEKLFF
V gene: TRBV18; D gene: -; J gene: TRBJ2-6; clone size: -; CDR3 DNA: TGTGCCAGCTCACCCCAGGGACTTTCTGGGGCCAACGTCCTGACTTTC; CDR3 protein: CASSPQGLSGANVLTF
V gene: TRBV2; D gene: TRBD2; J gene: TRBJ2-2; clone size: -; CDR3 DNA: TGTGCCAGCAGTCCCCGGGGTAGCGGGGGAACCGGGGAGCTGTTTTTT; CDR3 protein: CASSPRGSGGTGELFF
V gene: TRBV7-8; D gene: -; J gene: TRBJ1-2; clone size: once; CDR3 DNA: TGTGCCAGCAGCTTTTTCGGAGGGTCCTATGGCTACACCTTC; CDR3 protein: CASSFFGGSYGYTF
V gene: TRBV5-1; D gene: TRBD2; J gene: TRBJ2-6; clone size: -; CDR3 DNA: TGCGCCAGCAGCTCCCTAGCGGGGCAGGGGGGGGCCAACGTCCTGACTTTC; CDR3 protein: CASSSLAGQGGANVLTF
V gene: TRBV28; D gene: -; J gene: TRBJ1-2; clone size: -; CDR3 DNA: TGTGCCAGCAGTTTTAGAAATGGCTACACCTTC; CDR3 protein: CASSFRNGYTF
V gene: TRBV27; D gene: TRBD2; J gene: TRBJ2-3; clone size: -; CDR3 DNA: TGTGCCAGCAGCCCCCTTAGCGGGGTAATAGATACGCAGTATTTT; CDR3 protein: CASSPLSGVIDTQYF
V gene: TRBV5-4; D gene: -; J gene: TRBJ2-1; clone size: once; CDR3 DNA: TGTGCCAGCAGCTTGAACCCCGACAGGCTGACGTACACTGAGCAGTTCTTC; CDR3 protein: CASSLNPDRLTYTEQFF
V gene: TRBV6-5; D gene: -; J gene: TRBJ1-4; clone size: -; CDR3 DNA: TGTGCCAGCACCCACGGAAGGGGGATTAATGAAAAACTGTTTTTT; CDR3 protein: CASTHGRGINEKLFF
V gene: TRBV9; D gene: TRBD1; J gene: TRBJ1-2; clone size: -; CDR3 DNA: TGTGCCAGCAGCGCACTTAGGGGGCCATACGGCTACACCTTC; CDR3 protein: CASSALRGPYGYTF
V gene: TRBV6-5; D gene: -; J gene: TRBJ1-3; clone size: -; CDR3 DNA: TGTGCCAGCAGTTTCGGGACACCTATCTCTGGAAACACCATATATTTT; CDR3 protein: CASSFGTPISGNTIYF
V gene: TRBV15; D gene: TRBD2; J gene: TRBJ2-1; clone size: -; CDR3 DNA: TGTGCCACCAGCAGAGATGCGAGGGGAGGGGTAAGGAATGAGCAGTTCTTC; CDR3 protein: CATSRDARGGVRNEQFF
V gene: TRBV5-5; D gene: TRBD2; J gene: TRBJ2-1; clone size: -; CDR3 DNA: TGTGCCAGCAGCTCGGGACTAGCGGTCAATGAGCAGTTCTTC; CDR3 protein: CASSSGLAVNEQFF
V gene: TRBV6-1; D gene: -; J gene: TRBJ1-1; clone size: -; CDR3 DNA: TGTGCCAGCAGTGGGGGCCCTGAAGCTTTCTTT; CDR3 protein: CASSGGPEAFF
V gene: TRBV11-2; D gene: TRBD1; J gene: TRBJ2-1; clone size: -; CDR3 DNA: TGTGCCAGCAGCCCTCGGGACAGGGCTTACAATGAGCAGTTCTTC; CDR3 protein: CASSPRDRAYNEQFF
V gene: TRBV5-5; D gene: TRBD1; J gene: TRBJ1-1; clone size: once; CDR3 DNA: TGTGCCAGCAGCTTGGGGACAGGGTCTATGAACACTGAAGCTTTCTTT; CDR3 protein: CASSLGTGSMNTEAFF
V gene: TRBV5-1; D gene: -; J gene: TRBJ1-5; clone size: -; CDR3 DNA: TGCGCCAGCAGCTTGGCCGGGGGGCCCTTGAATCAGCCCCAGCATTTT; CDR3 protein: CASSLAGGPLNQPQHF
V gene: TRBV7-3; D gene: TRBD1; J gene: TRBJ1-2; clone size: -; CDR3 DNA: TGTGCCAGCAGTCGCAACCCGGCAGGGGGAGCCAACTATGGCTACACCTTC; CDR3 protein: CASSRNPAGGANYGYTF
V gene: TRBV5-1; D gene: TRBD1; J gene: TRBJ2-3; clone size: few; CDR3 DNA: TGCGCCAGCAGCAGACGGACAGGGCCCACAGATACGCAGTATTTT; CDR3 protein: CASSRRTGPTDTQYF
V gene: TRBV29-1; D gene: TRBD2; J gene: TRBJ2-5; clone size: -; CDR3 DNA: TGCAGCGTTGGCCTAGCGGGAGTAGAGACCCAGTACTTC; CDR3 protein: CSVGLAGVETQYF
V gene: TRBV19; D gene: -; J gene: TRBJ2-7; clone size: -; CDR3 DNA: TGTGCCAGTAGTATTTCTTTAGGGGGAAAGGACGAGCAGTACTTC; CDR3 protein: CASSISLGGKDEQYF
V gene: TRBV6-6; D gene: -; J gene: TRBJ2-7; clone size: -; CDR3 DNA: TGTGCCAGCAGTTATCGGACGGGAATCGAGCAGTACTTC; CDR3 protein: CASSYRTGIEQYF
V gene: TRBV29-1; D gene: TRBD1; J gene: TRBJ1-2; clone size: -; CDR3 DNA: TGCAGCGTTGATGATGGAGACAGGGGGAATGGCTACACCTTC; CDR3 protein: CSVDDGDRGNGYTF
V gene: TRBV7-8; D gene: -; J gene: TRBJ1-5; clone size: -; CDR3 DNA: TGTGCCAGCAGCAGATTTCCGCTCCGACAGATTAGCAATCAGCCCCAGCATTTT; CDR3 protein: CASSRFPLRQISNQPQHF
V gene: TRBV5-1; D gene: -; J gene: TRBJ2-3; clone size: once; CDR3 DNA: TGCGCCAGCAGCCCGTTGGGAGCGGCCACAGATACGCAGTATTTT; CDR3 protein: CASSPLGAATDTQYF
V gene: TRBV19; D gene: -; J gene: TRBJ1-2; clone size: -; CDR3 DNA: TGTGCCAGTAGTGGTGGGGGCCCGTGGGATGGCTACACCTTC; CDR3 protein: CASSGGGPWDGYTF
V gene: TRBV5-4; D gene: TRBD2; J gene: TRBJ2-3; clone size: -; CDR3 DNA: TGTGCCAGCAGCTTGGCGTTGTTAGCGGGAGGGTTCACAGATACGCAGTATTTT; CDR3 protein: CASSLALLAGGFTDTQYF
V gene: TRBV15; D gene: -; J gene: TRBJ1-5; clone size: -; CDR3 DNA: TGTGCCACCAGCAGAGATCTGGCAGGGAATCAGCCCCAGCATTTT; CDR3 protein: CATSRDLAGNQPQHF
V gene: TRBV6-6; D gene: -; J gene: TRBJ1-5; clone size: -; CDR3 DNA: TGTGCCAGCAAAGGAGGGCAAGAGGGCAATCAGCCCCAGCATTTT; CDR3 protein: CASKGGQEGNQPQHF